Listed here is a single T cell receptor (beta chain). Antigen specificity is unknown. This specimen comes from a study of cytomegalovirus exposure and HLA in healthy donors. Study results and limitations: In a later analysis, TCR association rates varied by HLA locus: DRB1 most, HLA-C fewest. An assumption of roughly uniform sequencing depth across donors underlay the presence/absence analyses. Being indistinguishable, some V segments were excluded, TRBV6-2 and TRBV6-3 among them. Rare sequences made up most TCRs, while some public TCRs were found in many donors.

PCR used 60 Vbeta primers and 13 Jbeta primers. Produced via immunoSEQ multiplex PCR; TCRdb's table is partial and in-frame only. The sample lists under 150,000 clones, 81% seen once, with around 4% in the top ten. This CDR3 has 13 residues. CDR1 and CDR2 from the germline V gene are MDHEN and SYDVKM. V usage is TRBV28 and J usage is TRBJ2-5; D might be TRBD2 (5 bases). The DNA end favors TRBJ2-7, so the J call may be wrong. Source material: PBMCs. The sequence was obtained from a woman younger than 45 in good health and CMV-seronegative. The CDR3 protein is CASNTEVSYEQYF. In DNA, the CDR3 is TGTGCCAGCAATACGGAGGTCTCCTACGAGCAGTACTTC.